This T cell receptor beta chain originates from a study of shared clonotypes between healthy human individuals. Data came from immunoSEQ multiplex PCR; TCRdb stores just in-frame clones and leaves some out. This sample has 2,500,000 or so clones, with over 85% found just once. Concerning this clone: Its antigen is as yet unknown.

Overall study findings and caveats: Generally, naive subsets came out with larger estimated richness than memory subsets.

The specimen was naive CD4+ T cells sorted from blood. As for subset: CD45RA+ positively selected. The origin of this receptor is a man younger than 35 in good health.

This CDR3 reads CASRLRGGGANVLTF. The CDR3 DNA reads as TGTGCCAGCAGGCTCAGGGGAGGTGGGGCCAACGTCCTGACTTTC. The chain combines TRBV6-5 with TRBJ2-6; D may match TRBD1 or TRBD2 (6 bases each). V lost 6 bases to trimming and J lost 3 bases, with 12 bases between them. The germline V gene encodes CDR1 MNHEY and CDR2 SVGAGI. CDR3 size: 15 residues.